This T cell receptor beta chain was retrieved from a study of cytomegalovirus exposure and HLA in healthy donors. As for the study in general: A data release that came early held approximately 85 million unique TCRs from HLA-typed donors.

A multiplex PCR was run with 60 Vbeta primers and 13 Jbeta primers. The data were produced by immunoSEQ multiplex PCR, yet TCRdb's version contains in-frame clones alone and is incomplete. The sample holds 150,000 to 160,000 clones; roughly 74% are singletons and the top ten take about 2.7%. This receptor was taken from a man between 18 and 35 years old in good health and CMV-seronegative. Sequencing was carried out using PBMCs.

CDR3 coding DNA: TGTGCCAGCACCCCCAAGGGGGTCTATGGCTACACCTTC. Protein sequence: CASTPKGVYGYTF. The chain recombines TRBV7-9 with TRBJ1-2, with D maybe TRBD1 (6 bases). With 7 bases removed from V and 4 bases from J, the gap between germline ends came to 13 bases. CDR1 is SEHNR, CDR2 FQNEAQ, per germline (reference sequence). The CDR3 extends over 13 amino acids. Filled out from reference TRBV7-9 and TRBJ1-2, the complete variable domain reads DTGVSQNPRHKITKRGQNVTFRCDPISEHNRLYWYRQTLGQGPEFLTYFQNEAQLEKSRLLSDRFSAERPKGSFSTLEIQRTEQGDSAMYLCASTPKGVYGYTFGSGTRLTVV.